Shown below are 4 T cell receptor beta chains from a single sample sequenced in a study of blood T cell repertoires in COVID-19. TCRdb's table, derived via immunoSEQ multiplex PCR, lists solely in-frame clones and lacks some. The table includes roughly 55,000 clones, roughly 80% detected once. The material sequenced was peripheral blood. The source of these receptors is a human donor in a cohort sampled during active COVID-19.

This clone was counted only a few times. The DNA of the CDR3 is TGTGCCAGCAGCCGTAGCCGCGGGCAGTACTTC. It codes for CASSRSRGQYF. This sequence joins TRBV11-3 and TRBJ2-5; D might be TRBD2 (5 bases). Trimming left V 5 bases short and J 11 bases short, with 12 bases between. CDR3 length: 11 residues. Germline CDR1 is SGHNT and CDR2 is YENEEA.

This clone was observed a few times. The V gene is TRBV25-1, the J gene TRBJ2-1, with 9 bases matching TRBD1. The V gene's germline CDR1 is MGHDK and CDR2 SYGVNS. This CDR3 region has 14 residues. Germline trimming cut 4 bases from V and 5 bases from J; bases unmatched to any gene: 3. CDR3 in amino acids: CASSVGDRDNEQFF. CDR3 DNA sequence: TGTGCCAGCAGTGTAGGGGACAGGGACAATGAGCAGTTCTTC.

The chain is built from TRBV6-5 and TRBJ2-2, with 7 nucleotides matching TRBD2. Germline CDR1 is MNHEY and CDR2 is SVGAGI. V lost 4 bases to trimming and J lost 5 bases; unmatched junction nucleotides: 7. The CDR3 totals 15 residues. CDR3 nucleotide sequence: TGTGCCAGCAGTTTTCGCCCCGGGGGGACCGGGGAGCTGTTTTTT. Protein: CASSFRPGGTGELFF.

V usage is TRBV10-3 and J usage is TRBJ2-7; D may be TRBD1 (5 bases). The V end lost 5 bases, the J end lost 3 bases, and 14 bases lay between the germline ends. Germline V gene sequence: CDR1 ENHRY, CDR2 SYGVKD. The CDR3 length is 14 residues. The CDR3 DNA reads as TGTGCCATCAGTCCCAGGGCAGGTCTCTACGAGCAGTACTTC. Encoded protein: CAISPRAGLYEQYF.